This TCR beta chain came from a study of blood T cell repertoires in COVID-19. About the research overall: Donors in the United States, Italy and Spain gave samples during acute or convalescent COVID-19.

Clones were read by immunoSEQ multiplex PCR, and TCRdb kept only the in-frame ones, dropping some. The sample has around 200,000 clones; about 83% are singletons. V lost 7 bases and J 11 bases, leaving 18 bases between the germline ends. Germline CDR1 and CDR2: LGHDT and YNNKEL (reference sequence). The CDR3 has 14 residues. Sequencing used PBMCs or T cells enriched from blood (not recorded which). J is TRBJ1-6 and V is TRBV3-1 (or the pseudogene TRBV3-2), with D tentatively TRBD1 (5 bases). The source is a man aged 35 to 55 with acute COVID-19. The CDR3 reads CASTRSGGEAPLHF. The CDR3 bases are TGTGCCAGCACCAGATCTGGGGGGGAGGCACCCCTCCACTTT.